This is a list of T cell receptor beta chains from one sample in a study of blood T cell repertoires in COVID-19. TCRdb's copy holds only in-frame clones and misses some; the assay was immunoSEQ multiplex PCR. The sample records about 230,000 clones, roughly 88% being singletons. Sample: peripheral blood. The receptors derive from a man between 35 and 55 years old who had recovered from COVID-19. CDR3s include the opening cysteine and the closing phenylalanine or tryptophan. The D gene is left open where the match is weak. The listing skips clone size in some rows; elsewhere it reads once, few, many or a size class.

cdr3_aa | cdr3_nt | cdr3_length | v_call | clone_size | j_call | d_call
CASSFGDREHEQFF | TGTGCCAGCAGTTTCGGAGACAGGGAACATGAGCAGTTCTTC | 14 | TRBV27 | NA | TRBJ2-1 | TRBD1
CASSQQGAPQPQHF | TGTGCCAGCAGTCAACAGGGGGCCCCTCAGCCCCAGCATTTT | 14 | TRBV2 | NA | TRBJ1-5 | TRBD1
CASSIDRGTEAFF | TGTGCCAGTAGTATAGACAGGGGCACTGAAGCTTTCTTT | 13 | TRBV19 | NA | TRBJ1-1 | NA
CASSGGLGGFYEQYF | TGTGCCAGCAGCGGGGGCCTGGGTGGGTTCTACGAGCAGTACTTC | 15 | TRBV9 | NA | TRBJ2-7 | NA
CASSQDVGTVLFF | TGTGCCAGCAGCCAGGATGTGGGGACAGTACTGTTTTTT | 13 | TRBV3-1/TRBV3-2 | once | TRBJ1-4 | TRBD1
CASSSLGHEKLFF | TGTGCCAGCAGTTCCCTGGGACACGAAAAACTGTTTTTT | 13 | TRBV6-5 | NA | TRBJ1-4 | NA
CASSIFGGSANTEAFF | TGTGCCAGTAGTATATTCGGGGGGTCGGCGAACACTGAAGCTTTCTTT | 16 | TRBV19 | NA | TRBJ1-1 | NA
CASTPVGGEMPYNEQFF | TGTGCCAGCACCCCCGTGGGGGGGGAGATGCCCTACAATGAGCAGTTCTTC | 17 | TRBV7-9 | NA | TRBJ2-1 | TRBD2
CASSQMALGVETQYF | TGCGCCAGCAGCCAGATGGCCCTCGGGGTAGAGACCCAGTACTTC | 15 | TRBV4-3 | NA | TRBJ2-5 | NA
CASREDRGPGGELFF | TGTGCCAGCAGGGAAGACAGGGGGCCTGGCGGGGAGCTGTTTTTT | 15 | TRBV7-2 | NA | TRBJ2-2 | TRBD1
CASSGPGRGNEQYF | TGTGCCAGCTCAGGACCCGGCAGGGGGAACGAGCAGTACTTC | 14 | TRBV7-9 | NA | TRBJ2-7 | TRBD1
CSDKGAGWTDTQYF | TGCAGCGACAAAGGGGCAGGGTGGACAGATACGCAGTATTTT | 14 | TRBV29-1 | NA | TRBJ2-3 | NA
CASSPRWSYEQYF | TGTGCCAGTAGTCCCCGGTGGTCCTACGAGCAGTACTTC | 13 | TRBV19 | NA | TRBJ2-7 | NA
CASSGGKLNEQFF | TGCGCCAGCAGTGGAGGAAAGCTCAATGAGCAGTTCTTC | 13 | TRBV10-2 | NA | TRBJ2-1 | NA
CASSQTYAAPGHPTNYGYTF | TGCGCCAGCAGCCAGACGTACGCAGCACCGGGACACCCAACTAACTATGGCTACACCTTC | 20 | TRBV4-3 | NA | TRBJ1-2 | NA
CASSLGGTTGTQYF | TGTGCCAGCAGCTTAGGAGGGACTACCGGGACCCAGTACTTC | 14 | TRBV7-7 | NA | TRBJ2-5 | TRBD2
CASSYQRDNEQFF | TGTGCCAGCAGTTACCAGCGGGATAATGAGCAGTTCTTC | 13 | TRBV6-2/TRBV6-3 | NA | TRBJ2-1 | TRBD2
CATSREKRGNNGELFF | TGTGCCACCAGCAGAGAAAAACGGGGAAATAACGGGGAGCTGTTTTTT | 16 | TRBV15 | NA | TRBJ2-2 | NA
CASSLGAAPAF | TGTGCCAGCAGCTTAGGGGCAGCCCCGGCCTTC | 11 | TRBV11-3 | NA | TRBJ2-7 | NA
CASSFLGDREDEQYF | TGTGCCAGCAGCTTTCTCGGGGACAGGGAAGACGAGCAGTACTTC | 15 | TRBV5-5 | NA | TRBJ2-7 | TRBD1
CASSSGQETQYF | TGTGCCAGCTCTAGCGGACAAGAGACCCAGTACTTC | 12 | TRBV10-3 | NA | TRBJ2-5 | TRBD2
CASSVARKLAKNIQYF | TGTGCCAGCAGCGTAGCGAGGAAGCTAGCCAAAAACATTCAGTACTTC | 16 | TRBV9 | NA | TRBJ2-4 | NA